This TCR beta chain is from a study of cytomegalovirus exposure and HLA in healthy donors. Broader study findings: Usually a TCR sequence was rare, but some public TCRs were found in many donors. Per published reports, the classifier diagnosed cytomegalovirus status with high specificity and sensitivity. When analyzed later, a missense DCLRE1C variant was found to be linked to TCR beta V- and J-gene trimming.

V lost 6 bases and J lost 11; bases outside the gene matches: 2. Germline V gives CDR1 MNHEY, CDR2 SVGAGI. The CDR3 has 12 amino acids. A note on this clone: What it binds is not known.

Both 60 Vbeta primers and 13 Jbeta primers went into the PCR. Using immunoSEQ multiplex PCR, the repertoire was profiled, and TCRdb retains in-frame clones only, with some absent. The sample lists 110,000 to 150,000 clones, about 71% occurring once. The specimen was PBMCs. The TCR originated in a woman between 55 and 75 years old in good health and CMV-seropositive. This chain connects TRBV6-5 to TRBJ2-1; 12 bases are a match to TRBD2. CDR3 sequence: CASRWTSGKQFF. In DNA form, the CDR3 reads TGTGCCAGCAGGTGGACTAGCGGGAAGCAGTTCTTC.